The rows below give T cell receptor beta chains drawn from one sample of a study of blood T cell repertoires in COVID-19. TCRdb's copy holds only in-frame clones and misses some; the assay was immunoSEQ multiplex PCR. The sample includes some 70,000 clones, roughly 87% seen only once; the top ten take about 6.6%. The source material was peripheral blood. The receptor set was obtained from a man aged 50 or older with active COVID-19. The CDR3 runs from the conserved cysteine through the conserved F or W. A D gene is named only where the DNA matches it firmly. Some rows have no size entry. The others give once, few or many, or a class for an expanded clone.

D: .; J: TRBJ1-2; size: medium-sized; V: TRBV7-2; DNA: TGTGCCTTGGACCCCGGGGACTATGGCTACACCTTC; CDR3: CALDPGDYGYTF
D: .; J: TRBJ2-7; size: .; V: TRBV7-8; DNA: TGTGCCAGCAGCCCGACAGGTCCCACCTACGAGCAGTACTTC; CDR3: CASSPTGPTYEQYF
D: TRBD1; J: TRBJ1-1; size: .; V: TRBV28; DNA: TGTGCCAGCAGTCCCGGACAGGGAGGGACTGAAGCTTTCTTT; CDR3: CASSPGQGGTEAFF
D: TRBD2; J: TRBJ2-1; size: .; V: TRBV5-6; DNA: TGTGCCAGCAGCTTGGAAGGTACGGTCCTAGCGGGAGTCTCAGGTGAGCAGTTCTTC; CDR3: CASSLEGTVLAGVSGEQFF
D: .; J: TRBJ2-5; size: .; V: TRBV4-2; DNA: TGTGCCAGCAGCCAAGAAAATGACAGCCAAGAGACCCAGTACTTC; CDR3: CASSQENDSQETQYF
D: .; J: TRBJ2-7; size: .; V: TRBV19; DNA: TGTGCCAGTAGTCTCCAAGTGGTGGGGGGATCCTACGAGCAGTACTTC; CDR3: CASSLQVVGGSYEQYF
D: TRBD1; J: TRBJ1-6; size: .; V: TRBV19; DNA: TGTGCCAGAGGGACAGGGGAACCGGATTCACCCCTCCACTTT; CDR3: CARGTGEPDSPLHF
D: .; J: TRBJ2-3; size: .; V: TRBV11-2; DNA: TGTGCCAGCAGCCTTGGGAGGTTGGCAGATACGCAGTATTTT; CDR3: CASSLGRLADTQYF
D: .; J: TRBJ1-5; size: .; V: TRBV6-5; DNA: TGTGCCAGCAGTTACATCATCAATCAGCCCCAGCATTTT; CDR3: CASSYIINQPQHF
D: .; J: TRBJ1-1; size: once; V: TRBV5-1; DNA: TGCGCCAGCAGCAAGGGGGTTAACACTGAAGCTTTCTTT; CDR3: CASSKGVNTEAFF
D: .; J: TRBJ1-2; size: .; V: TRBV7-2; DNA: TGTGCCAGCAGCTCTGCAGATAAAGGGAGCTATGGCTACACCTTC; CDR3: CASSSADKGSYGYTF
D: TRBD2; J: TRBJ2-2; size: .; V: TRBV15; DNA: TGTGCCACCAGCACGGGACTAGCGGGAGGGCGGCACACCGGGGAGCTGTTTTTT; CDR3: CATSTGLAGGRHTGELFF
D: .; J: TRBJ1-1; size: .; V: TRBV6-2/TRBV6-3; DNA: TGTGCCAGCAGCCTACAGGGACCGAACACTGAAGCTTTCTTT; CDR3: CASSLQGPNTEAFF